Reported below is one T cell receptor (beta chain). This entry comes from a study of blood T cell repertoires in COVID-19. Study-wide context: The United States, Italy and Spain were the sources of the acute and convalescent COVID-19 samples.

Assay used: immunoSEQ multiplex PCR; TCRdb lists only in-frame clones, some missing. The sample records about 40,000 clones, about 87% being singletons. Trimming left V 3 bases short and J 5 bases short, with 11 bases between. Germline V lookup: CDR1 GTSNPN, CDR2 SVGIG (reference sequence). The CDR3 consists of 14 residues. What was sequenced was peripheral blood. The chain links TRBV30 to TRBJ1-6; tentative D call: TRBD1 (5 bases). This receptor was taken from a woman in her seventies with acute or convalescent COVID-19. The CDR3 spells CAWRRGTHNSPLHF. DNA for the CDR3: TGTGCCTGGAGGCGGGGGACCCATAATTCACCCCTCCACTTT. Full variable domain (rest looked up from reference TRBV30 and TRBJ1-6): SQTIHQWPATLVQPVGSPLSLECTVEGTSNPNLYWYRQAAGRGLQLLFYSVGIGQISSEVPQNLSASRPQDRQFILSSKKLLLSDSGFYLCAWRRGTHNSPLHFGNGTRLTVT.